At least ten counts were recorded for the clone carrying this T cell receptor (beta chain). Antigen unknown. The CDR3 has 14 residues. The ends were cut back, 2 bases at V and 5 bases at J, with 12 bases in the middle. Per germline, CDR1 MGHDK and CDR2 SYGVNS. Each TCR beta cDNA library carried unique molecular identifiers. TCRdb used MiXCR to reprocess the PCR reads, holding one entry per CDR3 protein. The table records approximately 730,000 distinct CDR3 sequences, 46% of them present only once. The sample is drawn from a study of post-analysis software for immune sequencing data. Study-wide findings and caveats: Elevated frequency relative to controls characterized roughly five TRBV segments in patients, TRBV5-6, TRBV5-1 and TRBV20-1 among them.

The sequenced sample was blood. The chain carries TRBV25-1 and TRBJ2-5; D remains unclear. The TCR sequence derives from a girl aged 10 to 17 with multiple sclerosis. CDR3 sequence: CASSEGTVRETQYF. The CDR3 nucleotides read TGTGCCAGCAGTGAAGGAACGGTTCGTGAGACCCAGTACTTC.